A single sample is the source of the 29 T cell receptor beta chains below, sequenced in a study of a mutant IDH1 vaccine in newly diagnosed glioma. The protocol was immunoSEQ multiplex PCR, while the TCRdb copy is restricted to in-frame clones and leaves out a portion. In the table there are 45,000 to 60,000 clones, roughly 90% of which are singletons. Their antigens remain unidentified. Noted time point: week 11, during vaccination. Doses consisted of 300 ug of mutant IDH1 20-mer peptide each, paired with topical imiquimod. Sequenced here: PBMCs, sampled from a glioma patient whose treatment included an IDH1 peptide vaccine. Receptors were obtained from a man aged 45-65 years with glioma.

The chain is built from TRBV6-5 and TRBJ2-7; a weak D match, TRBD1 (5 bases). Germline lookup yields CDR1 MNHEY and CDR2 SVGAGI. Trimming pared 7 bases from V and 2 bases from J, leaving 18 bases between. CDR3 length: 15 residues. The CDR3 loop is CASTAFTGDAYEQYF. The DNA of the CDR3 is TGTGCCAGCACAGCCTTTACAGGCGATGCCTACGAGCAGTACTTC.

The genes are TRBV9 and TRBJ2-1, with 7 nucleotides matching TRBD2. V lost 3 bases, J lost 1 base, and 7 bases stayed unmatched. The CDR3 is 16 residues long. The V gene's germline CDR1 is SGDLS and CDR2 YYNGEE. CDR3 residues: CASSGGGGRSYNEQFF. The DNA of the CDR3 is TGTGCCAGCAGCGGGGGGGGAGGGCGTTCCTACAATGAGCAGTTCTTC.

V gene TRBV19 combines with J gene TRBJ1-6; D gene unclear. Germline values: CDR1 LNHDA, CDR2 SQIVND (reference sequence). Trimming stripped 1 base from V and 10 bases from J, with 8 bases between. This CDR3 spans 13 amino acids. This CDR3 reads CASSIALLSPLHF. The CDR3 DNA follows: TGTGCCAGTAGTATAGCGTTACTCTCACCCCTCCACTTT.

The rearrangement uses TRBV7-2 and TRBJ2-1; TRBD1 might be the D (6 bases). V lost 0 bases, J lost 5 bases, and 20 bases lay in between. This CDR3 is built from 18 residues. Germline V gene sequence: CDR1 SGHTA, CDR2 FQGNSA. The DNA of the CDR3 is TGTGCCAGCAGCTTAGCGCAAGCCGGGACAAGCAGGAACAATGAGCAGTTCTTC. Amino acids: CASSLAQAGTSRNNEQFF. The full variable domain, completed using reference TRBV7-2 and TRBJ2-1, is GAGVSQSPSNKVTEKGKDVELRCDPISGHTALYWYRQSLGQGLEFLIYFQGNSAPDKSGLPSDRFSAERTGGSVSTLTIQRTQQEDSAVYLCASSLAQAGTSRNNEQFFGPGTRLTVL.

CDR3 sequence (DNA): TGTGCCAGCATCAGGACAGCGAACACTGAAGCTTTCTTT. Translation gives CASIRTANTEAFF. J is TRBJ1-1 and V is TRBV7-9; possible D gene TRBD1, 6 bases. V lost 7 bases and J 1 base, leaving 10 bases between the germline ends. The CDR3 runs 13 residues. The germline V gene has CDR1 SEHNR and CDR2 FQNEAQ (reference sequence). The whole variable domain, remainder taken from reference TRBV7-9 and TRBJ1-1, is DTGVSQNPRHKITKRGQNVTFRCDPISEHNRLYWYRQTLGQGPEFLTYFQNEAQLEKSRLLSDRFSAERPKGSFSTLEIQRTEQGDSAMYLCASIRTANTEAFFGQGTRLTVV.

The chain recombines TRBV10-3 with TRBJ1-1, with 7 bases fitting TRBD1. From germline, CDR1 is ENHRY and CDR2 SYGVKD. The CDR3 length is 13 residues. With 4 bases clipped from V and 3 bases from J, the junction kept 2 bases outside the gene matches. In DNA form, the CDR3 reads TGTGCCATCAGTGGGCAGGGGGACACTGAAGCTTTCTTT. Amino acids: CAISGQGDTEAFF.

There are a few counts of this clone. V and J are TRBV27 and TRBJ1-2; no definite D call. CDR1 and CDR2 from the germline V gene are MNHEY and SMNVEV (reference sequence). The CDR3 spans 14 residues. Trimming removed 3 bases from V and 4 bases from J, with 12 bases in between. This CDR3 is CASSFGSGSYGYTF. The CDR3, as DNA: TGTGCCAGCAGTTTTGGGTCGGGTTCCTATGGCTACACCTTC.

The chain joins TRBV27 to TRBJ2-7; D is undetermined. V was cut by 7 bases and J by 0 bases, with 16 bases left in between. This CDR3 spans 15 amino acids. The germline CDR1 and CDR2 sequences are MNHEY and SMNVEV (reference sequence). CDR3: CASKTNYRGSYEQYF. Here the CDR3 DNA reads TGTGCCAGCAAGACCAATTACAGAGGCTCCTACGAGCAGTACTTC.

This chain connects TRBV29-1 to TRBJ2-2, with 9 positions matching TRBD2. The CDR3 extends over 15 amino acids. Trimming removed 4 bases from V and 4 bases from J; junction bases left unmatched: 7. The germline CDR1 and CDR2 sequences are SQVTM and ANQGSEA. CDR3 sequence reads: CSVGAGGRVTGELFF. The CDR3, as DNA: TGCAGCGTTGGGGCGGGAGGGCGAGTCACCGGGGAGCTGTTTTTT.

The chain links TRBV28 to TRBJ1-1; perhaps TRBD1 as D (6 bases). V shed 6 bases and J shed 5 bases, with 16 bases lying between them. The germline V gene has CDR1 MDHEN and CDR2 SYDVKM. CDR3 length: 14 residues. The CDR3 bases are TGTGCCAGCAGAACTGGACAGCGTTCGACTGAAGCTTTCTTT. Translated, it gives CASRTGQRSTEAFF.

The chain uses TRBV30 and TRBJ2-7; no firm D call. This CDR3 has 11 residues. V lost 2 bases to trimming and J lost 3 bases, with 5 bases between them. Germline CDR1 and CDR2: GTSNPN and SVGIG (reference sequence). CDR3 in amino acids: CAWSLGYEQYF. Written as DNA, the CDR3 is TGTGCCTGGAGTCTGGGCTACGAGCAGTACTTC. Variable domain in full (rest from reference TRBV30 and TRBJ2-7): SQTIHQWPATLVQPVGSPLSLECTVEGTSNPNLYWYRQAAGRGLQLLFYSVGIGQISSEVPQNLSASRPQDRQFILSSKKLLLSDSGFYLCAWSLGYEQYFGPGTRLTVT.

V and J are TRBV7-9 and TRBJ2-7, with a tentative D call TRBD1 (6 bases). Trimming pared 9 bases from V and 1 base from J, leaving 22 bases between. The CDR3 extends over 16 amino acids. Germline loops: CDR1 SEHNR, CDR2 FQNEAQ (reference sequence). The DNA of the CDR3 is TGTGCCAGTTGCCCAGGGGCCGGGACGGGATCCTACGAGCAGTACTTC. The encoded protein is CASCPGAGTGSYEQYF.

V usage is TRBV19 and J usage is TRBJ2-7; possibly TRBD2 for D (6 bases). Per the germline V gene, CDR1 is LNHDA and CDR2 is SQIVND (reference sequence). Trimming took off 1 base at V and 5 bases at J, with 12 bases between the two ends. The CDR3 is 14 residues long. For the CDR3, the DNA is TGTGCCAGTAGTATAGGGCGGGGCCTAGACGAGCAGTACTTC. This gives the protein CASSIGRGLDEQYF.

The V gene is TRBV9, the J gene TRBJ2-5; D not resolved. The CDR3 runs to 15 residues. V was pared by 0 bases and J by 5 bases, with 14 bases between. Germline lookup yields CDR1 SGDLS and CDR2 YYNGEE. This CDR3 reads CASSVGVGAGETQYF. CDR3 nucleotide sequence: TGTGCCAGCAGCGTAGGGGTCGGAGCTGGGGAGACCCAGTACTTC.

This sequence joins TRBV23-1 and TRBJ2-3; TRBD2 matches 7 bases. TRBV23-1 belongs to the ORF category, with a function that is uncertain. The CDR3 length is 17 residues. Trimming at V came to 6 bases and at J to 0 bases, leaving 12 bases not matched to a gene. The CDR3 DNA sequence: TGCGCCAGCAGACCTATTACGGGGGGAACTAGCACAGATACGCAGTATTTT. It codes for CASRPITGGTSTDTQYF.

The genes are TRBV19 and TRBJ2-1; tentative D call: TRBD1 (5 bases). V was clipped by 6 bases and J by 10 bases, with 19 bases between them. There are 14 residues in the CDR3. In germline, CDR1 is LNHDA, CDR2 SQIVND (reference sequence). The CDR3 loop reads CASRQDTPPWEQFF. CDR3 DNA sequence: TGTGCCAGTAGACAGGACACCCCTCCGTGGGAGCAGTTCTTC.

The chain recombines TRBV7-2 with TRBJ1-1, with 7 bases aligning to TRBD1. There are 14 residues in the CDR3. The V gene end was trimmed by 5 bases and the J gene end by 2 bases; junction bases not matched to a gene: 5. CDR1 and CDR2 (germline): SGHTA, FQGNSA. This CDR3 reads CASSRGTANTEAFF. DNA for the CDR3: TGTGCCAGCAGCCGAGGGACAGCCAACACTGAAGCTTTCTTT.

The rearrangement links TRBV2 to TRBJ2-7; TRBD1 is a possible D gene (6 bases). CDR3 length equals 14 residues. CDR1 is SNHLY, CDR2 FYNNEI, per germline. V gave up 8 bases and J gave up 0 bases, with 14 bases separating them. The CDR3 loop reads CASFRGQSSYEQYF. The CDR3, as DNA: TGTGCCAGCTTTCGTGGACAGAGCTCCTACGAGCAGTACTTC.

This clone was picked up a small number of times. The chain has TRBV29-1 and TRBJ1-1, with 10 bases fitting TRBD1. V shed 4 bases and J 7 bases; nucleotides not matched to a gene: 3. CDR1 SQVTM and CDR2 ANQGSEA come from the germline V gene. The CDR3 is made up of 12 amino acids. CDR3: CSVAGTGVEAFF. DNA for the CDR3: TGCAGCGTTGCGGGGACAGGGGTTGAAGCTTTCTTT.

The chain carries TRBV5-4 and TRBJ1-2; D uncertain. The CDR3 is 13 residues long. V was shortened by 7 bases and J by 4 bases, with 14 bases between the two germline ends. CDR1 is SGHNT and CDR2 is YYREEE in the germline V gene (reference sequence). CDR3 region: CASGLRGTYGYTF. The CDR3 coding sequence is TGTGCCAGCGGGTTGCGGGGAACCTATGGCTACACCTTC.

This rearrangement joins TRBV11-2 to TRBJ2-3; D is possibly TRBD2 (5 bases). Trimming cost V 4 bases and J 7 bases, with 15 bases left between them. The CDR3 covers 14 residues. Germline V CDR1 and CDR2: SGHAT, FQNNGV. The chain's CDR3 is CASSSLSLGNTQYF. CDR3 nucleotide sequence: TGTGCCAGCAGCTCATTATCACTAGGGAATACGCAGTATTTT. Supplemented by reference TRBV11-2 and TRBJ2-3, the full variable domain reads EAGVAQSPRYKIIEKRQSVAFWCNPISGHATLYWYQQILGQGPKLLIQFQNNGVVDDSQLPKDRFSAERLKGVDSTLKIQPAKLEDSAVYLCASSSLSLGNTQYFGPGTRLTVL.

The chain combines TRBV9 with TRBJ2-1; TRBD2 agrees at 10 bases. V shed 0 bases, J shed 10 bases, and the junction held 13 bases outside the gene matches. The germline CDR1 and CDR2 sequences are SGDLS and YYNGEE. The CDR3 runs 17 residues. DNA of the CDR3: TGTGCCAGCAGCGTAGCTCCCACTAGCGGGGCCTTTGAAGAGCAGTTCTTC. This encodes CASSVAPTSGAFEEQFF.

A few counts support this clone. This chain links TRBV2 with TRBJ2-3, with D possibly being TRBD2 (5 bases). CDR1 is SNHLY and CDR2 is FYNNEI in the germline V gene. V was shortened by 5 bases and J by 2 bases, with 14 bases between the two germline ends. CDR3 length: 15 residues. CDR3 sequence (DNA): TGTGCCAGCAGTCGGGGTTCAGTTAACACAGATACGCAGTATTTT. Protein: CASSRGSVNTDTQYF.

The chain has TRBV5-4 and TRBJ2-3; 9 bases agree with TRBD1. This CDR3 region has 14 residues. Germline-derived CDR1 and CDR2 are SGHNT and YYREEE (reference sequence). The trim removed 4 bases at V and 6 bases at J, leaving 6 bases unmatched. The CDR3 region is CASSIQGATDTQYF. The DNA for the CDR3 is TGTGCCAGCAGCATACAGGGGGCAACCGATACGCAGTATTTT.

The genes are TRBV9 and TRBJ1-4; D uncertain. The CDR3 loop spans 15 amino acids. Germline values: CDR1 SGDLS, CDR2 YYNGEE. Trimming pared 0 bases from V and 4 bases from J, leaving 10 bases between. The CDR3 is CASSVEGRINEKLFF. The CDR3 DNA reads TGTGCCAGCAGCGTAGAGGGTCGGATTAATGAAAAACTGTTTTTT.

The gene calls are TRBV5-1 and TRBJ2-2; 7 bases align to TRBD2. This CDR3 is built from 14 residues. V dropped 5 bases and J dropped 7; count of bases not matched to a gene: 8. CDR1 and CDR2 from the germline V gene are SGHRS and YFSETQ. For the CDR3, the DNA is TGCGCCAGCAGAAGGCGCGGGGAGGGCGGGGAGCTGTTTTTT. Translation: CASRRRGEGGELFF.

This chain connects TRBV19 to TRBJ1-2; 8 bases align to TRBD1. CDR3 size: 13 residues. Losses at the gene ends were 9 bases for V and 6 bases for J; bases not matched to a gene: 9. Germline V lookup: CDR1 LNHDA, CDR2 SQIVND (reference sequence). The CDR3 DNA follows: TGTGCCAGGACAGGGGAAGCATATGATGGCTACACCTTC. Protein sequence: CARTGEAYDGYTF.

This rearrangement joins TRBV5-6 to TRBJ1-6, with D perhaps TRBD1 (6 bases). The V end lost 0 bases, the J end lost 7 bases, and 14 bases lay between the germline ends. The CDR3 is 16 amino acids. The V gene's germline CDR1 is SGHDT and CDR2 YYEEEE. The CDR3 here is CASSLVRGTGNSPLHF. CDR3 nucleotide sequence: TGTGCCAGCAGCTTGGTTAGGGGGACGGGGAATTCACCCCTCCACTTT.

Only a few counts were recorded for this clone. The chain carries TRBV6-1 and TRBJ2-5, with D hard to call. The DNA matches TRBJ2-7 better at its end, which makes the J call doubtful. Germline values: CDR1 MNHNS, CDR2 SASEGT. CDR3 length: 13 amino acids. DNA for the CDR3: TGTGCCAGCAGTGAAGGAGGTGCGTACGAGCAGTACTTC. Translated: CASSEGGAYEQYF.